One and the same sample provided the 10 T cell receptor beta chains below, sequenced in a study of human T cells and chemical hapten exposure. TCRdb redid the calling of the RACE reads with MiXCR, one entry per CDR3 protein. There are 65,000 to 80,000 distinct CDR3 sequences in the sample; about 9.3% occur only once, and 1.3% to 1.5% lies in the top ten. Time point denoted: patch test 1, 2 weeks after DPC sensitization. Stated treatment: therapeutic diphenylcyclopropenone sensitization with weekly scalp DPC. The source material was whole blood, sampled in connection with sensitization to the hapten diphenylcyclopropenone (DPC). These receptors all stem from a woman between 50 and 59 years old with alopecia areata. Some clones in this sample may be carry-over from other donors' samples.

The chain uses TRBV19 and TRBJ2-3; 9 bases line up with TRBD2. CDR1 is LNHDA, CDR2 SQIVND, per germline (reference sequence). The CDR3 runs to 16 residues. The junction had 7 bases not matched to a gene; V was cut back by 6 bases and J by 0 bases. CDR3 nucleotide sequence: TGTGCCAGTAGGACTAGCGGACTTTCTAGCACAGATACGCAGTATTTT. Residues: CASRTSGLSSTDTQYF.

This clonotype was seen ten or more times. This chain uses TRBV7-6 with TRBJ2-1, with D maybe TRBD2 (6 bases). CDR3 size: 15 residues. CDR1 SGHVS and CDR2 FNYEAQ come from the germline V gene. V shed 5 bases and J shed 8 bases, with 19 bases lying between them. The CDR3 DNA sequence: TGTGCCAGCAGCCCTCCCACCGGCGGGATCTATGAGCAGTTCTTC. Residues: CASSPPTGGIYEQFF.

This clonotype occurred a few times. This sequence joins TRBV5-5 and TRBJ1-2; 7 bases align to TRBD1. J lost 6 bases, V lost 3 bases, and 11 bases had no gene match. The CDR3 covers 15 residues. Germline CDR1 and CDR2: SGHKS and YYEKEE (reference sequence). CDR3 protein: CASSSYSAGQNGYTF. CDR3 bases: TGTGCCAGCAGCTCATATTCAGCGGGACAGAATGGCTACACCTTC.

This clonotype showed up just a few times. V and J are TRBV5-4 and TRBJ2-5; 7 bases match TRBD1. V was pared by 4 bases and J by 2 bases, with 8 bases of the junction left unmatched. Germline V gene data show CDR1 as SGHNT and CDR2 as YYREEE (reference sequence). The CDR3 is 15 amino acids. CDR3 nucleotide sequence: TGTGCCAGCAGCCAGACAGGGAGCCAACAAGAGACCCAGTACTTC. This sequence encodes CASSQTGSQQETQYF.

This clonotype has only a few counts. V usage is TRBV11-2 and J usage is TRBJ2-5; the match to TRBD2 covers 7 bases. Unmatched junction bases numbered 8, after V lost 2 bases and J lost 2 bases. The length of the CDR3 is 16 residues. Germline V gene data show CDR1 as SGHAT and CDR2 as FQNNGV. Here the CDR3 reads CASSLSLSSGQETQYF. The CDR3 DNA reads as TGTGCCAGCAGCTTAAGTTTGTCTAGCGGACAAGAGACCCAGTACTTC.

Details on this clonotype: Given the absence of the conserved phenylalanine or tryptophan at the CDR3 end, a read error is likely. The chain is built from TRBV2 and TRBJ2-2; the match to TRBD1 covers 8 bases. Germline CDR1 SNHLY, CDR2 FYNNEI. V was clipped by 10 bases and J by 4 bases; unmatched bases: 11. The CDR3 totals 15 residues. This CDR3 reads CATAGQGVFTGELFS. CDR3 in DNA: TGTGCCACCGCTGGACAGGGCGTTTTCACCGGGGAGCTGTTTTCT.

V and J are TRBV28 and TRBJ1-1; D remains unclear. This CDR3 spans 10 amino acids. Germline V gives CDR1 MDHEN, CDR2 SYDVKM. V gave up 7 bases and J gave up 10 bases, with 10 bases separating them. CDR3 sequence reads: CASKSGRAFF. CDR3 bases: TGTGCCAGCAAATCGGGCAGAGCTTTCTTT.

A few counts support this clonotype. At one boundary the junction diverges from the germline segment, which might be a read error. This chain uses TRBV7-9 with TRBJ2-3; D is unclear. The CDR3 sequence is 10 residues long. CDR1 is SEHNR, CDR2 FQNEAQ, per germline (reference sequence). The CDR3 DNA reads as TGTGCCAGCCCTGATGGGGAAACAAACTTT. It encodes CASPDGETNF.

This clonotype showed up many times. This chain joins TRBV6-6 and TRBJ1-2; D not certain. The ends were cut back, 2 bases at V and 7 bases at J, with 17 bases in the middle. The CDR3 runs 15 residues. CDR1 and CDR2 from the germline V gene are MNHNY and SVGAGI (reference sequence). This CDR3 reads CASSYDAPVSSGYTF. The DNA for the CDR3 is TGTGCCAGCAGTTACGACGCCCCGGTGAGCTCTGGCTACACCTTC.

The V call is TRBV10-2, the J call TRBJ2-1; 13 bases are a match to TRBD2. Germline loops: CDR1 WSHSY, CDR2 SAAADI. The CDR3 spans 15 residues. Trimming removed 10 bases from V and 8 bases from J; junction bases left unmatched: 11. CDR3 loop: CAISPGLAGRDEQFF. In DNA, the CDR3 is TGCGCCATCTCCCCGGGACTAGCGGGAAGGGATGAGCAGTTCTTC.